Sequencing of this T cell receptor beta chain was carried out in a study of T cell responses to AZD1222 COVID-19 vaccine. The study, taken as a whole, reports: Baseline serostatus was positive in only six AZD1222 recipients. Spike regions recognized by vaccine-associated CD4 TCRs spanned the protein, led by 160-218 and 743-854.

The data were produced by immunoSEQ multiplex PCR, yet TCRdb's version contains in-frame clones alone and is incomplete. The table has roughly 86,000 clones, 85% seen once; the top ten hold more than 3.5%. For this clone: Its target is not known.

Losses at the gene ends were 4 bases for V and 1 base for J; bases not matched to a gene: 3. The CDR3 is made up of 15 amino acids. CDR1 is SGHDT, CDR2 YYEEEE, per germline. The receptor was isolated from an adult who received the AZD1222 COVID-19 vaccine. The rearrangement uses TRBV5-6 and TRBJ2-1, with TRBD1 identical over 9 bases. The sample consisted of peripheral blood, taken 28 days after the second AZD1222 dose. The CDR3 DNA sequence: TGTGCCAGCAGCCCCGGGACAGGGTCCTACAATGAGCAGTTCTTC. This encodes CASSPGTGSYNEQFF.